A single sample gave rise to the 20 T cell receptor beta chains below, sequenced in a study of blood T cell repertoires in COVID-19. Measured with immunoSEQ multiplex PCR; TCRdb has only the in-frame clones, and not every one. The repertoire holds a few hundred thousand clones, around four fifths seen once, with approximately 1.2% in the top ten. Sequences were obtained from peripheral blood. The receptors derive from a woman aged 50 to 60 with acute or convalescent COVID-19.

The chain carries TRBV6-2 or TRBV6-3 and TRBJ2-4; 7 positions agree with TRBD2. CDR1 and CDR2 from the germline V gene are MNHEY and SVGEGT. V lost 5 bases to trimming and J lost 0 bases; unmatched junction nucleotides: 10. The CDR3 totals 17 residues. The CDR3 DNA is TGTGCCAGCAGTAGCGGGAAGACCGCTTTAGCCAAAAACATTCAGTACTTC. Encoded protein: CASSSGKTALAKNIQYF.

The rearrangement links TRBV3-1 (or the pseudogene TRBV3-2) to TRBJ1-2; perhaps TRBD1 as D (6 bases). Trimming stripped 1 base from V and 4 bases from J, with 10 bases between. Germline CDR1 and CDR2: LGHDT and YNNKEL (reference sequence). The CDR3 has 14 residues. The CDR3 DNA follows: TGTGCCAGCAGCCAAGCAGGGGAGGGCTATGGCTACACCTTC. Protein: CASSQAGEGYGYTF.

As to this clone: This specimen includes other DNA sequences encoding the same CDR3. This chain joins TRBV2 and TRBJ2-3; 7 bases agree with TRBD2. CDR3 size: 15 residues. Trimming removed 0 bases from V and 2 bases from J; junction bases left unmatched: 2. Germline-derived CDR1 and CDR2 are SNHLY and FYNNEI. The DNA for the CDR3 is TGTGCCAGCAGTGAAGCGGGGGGGAACACAGATACGCAGTATTTT. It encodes CASSEAGGNTDTQYF.

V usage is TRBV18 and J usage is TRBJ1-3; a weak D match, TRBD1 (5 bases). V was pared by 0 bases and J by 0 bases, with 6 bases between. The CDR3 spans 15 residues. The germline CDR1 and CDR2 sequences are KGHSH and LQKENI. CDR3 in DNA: TGTGCCAGCTCACCACCCGGGGGCTCTGGAAACACCATATATTTT. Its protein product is CASSPPGGSGNTIYF.

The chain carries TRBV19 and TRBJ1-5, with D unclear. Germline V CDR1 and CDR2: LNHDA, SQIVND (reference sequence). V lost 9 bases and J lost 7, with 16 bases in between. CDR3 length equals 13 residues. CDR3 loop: CASYGREGQPQHF. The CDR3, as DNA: TGTGCCAGCTACGGGAGGGAAGGGCAGCCCCAGCATTTT.

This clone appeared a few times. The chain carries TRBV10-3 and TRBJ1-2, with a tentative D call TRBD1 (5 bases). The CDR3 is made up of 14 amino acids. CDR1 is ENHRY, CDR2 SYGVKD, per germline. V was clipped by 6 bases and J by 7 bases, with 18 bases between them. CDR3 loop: CAIRRDGGSGGYTF. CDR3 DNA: TGTGCCATCAGGCGGGACGGTGGGTCGGGTGGCTACACCTTC.

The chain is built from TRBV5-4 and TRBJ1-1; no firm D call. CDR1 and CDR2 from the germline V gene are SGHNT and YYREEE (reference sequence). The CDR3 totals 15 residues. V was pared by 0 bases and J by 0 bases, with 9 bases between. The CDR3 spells CASSLGTSMNTEAFF. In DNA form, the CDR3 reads TGTGCCAGCAGCTTGGGCACGAGCATGAACACTGAAGCTTTCTTT.

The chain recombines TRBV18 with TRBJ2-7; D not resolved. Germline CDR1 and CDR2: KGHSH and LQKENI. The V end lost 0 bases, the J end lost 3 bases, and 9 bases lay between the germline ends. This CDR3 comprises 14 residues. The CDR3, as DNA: TGTGCCAGCTCACCACCGAGGAGCAGCTACGAGCAGTACTTC. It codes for CASSPPRSSYEQYF.

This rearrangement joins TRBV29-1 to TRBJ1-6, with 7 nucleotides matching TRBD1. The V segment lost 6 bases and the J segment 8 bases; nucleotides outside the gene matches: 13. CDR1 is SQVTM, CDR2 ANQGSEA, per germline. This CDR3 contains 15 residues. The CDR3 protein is CSVLLAGGGDSPLHF. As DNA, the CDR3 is TGCAGCGTGCTCCTCGCGGGAGGGGGCGATTCACCCCTCCACTTT.

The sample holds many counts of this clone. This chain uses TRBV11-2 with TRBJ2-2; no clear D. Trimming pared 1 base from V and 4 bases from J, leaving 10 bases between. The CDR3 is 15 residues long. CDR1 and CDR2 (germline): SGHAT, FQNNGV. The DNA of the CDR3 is TGTGCCAGCAGCTTAGTTGGCGGATCCACCGGGGAGCTGTTTTTT. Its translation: CASSLVGGSTGELFF.

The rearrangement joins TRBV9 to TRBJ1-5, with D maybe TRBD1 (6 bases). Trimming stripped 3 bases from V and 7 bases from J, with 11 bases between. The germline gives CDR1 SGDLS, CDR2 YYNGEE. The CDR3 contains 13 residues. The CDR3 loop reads CASSGEGGQPQHF. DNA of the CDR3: TGTGCCAGCAGCGGGGAGGGGGGACAGCCCCAGCATTTT.

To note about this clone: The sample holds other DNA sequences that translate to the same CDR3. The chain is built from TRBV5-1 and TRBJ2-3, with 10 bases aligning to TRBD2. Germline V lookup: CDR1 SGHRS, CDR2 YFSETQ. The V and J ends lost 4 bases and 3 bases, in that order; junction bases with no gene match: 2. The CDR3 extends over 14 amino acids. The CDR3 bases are TGCGCCAGCAGCGTTAGCGGGGGGACAGATACGCAGTATTTT. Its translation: CASSVSGGTDTQYF.

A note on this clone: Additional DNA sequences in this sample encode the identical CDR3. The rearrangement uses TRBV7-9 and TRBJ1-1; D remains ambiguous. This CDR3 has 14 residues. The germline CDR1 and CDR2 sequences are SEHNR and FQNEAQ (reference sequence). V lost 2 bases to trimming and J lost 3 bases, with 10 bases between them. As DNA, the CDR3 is TGTGCCAGCAGCTTACGGACTGGGGACACTGAAGCTTTCTTT. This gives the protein CASSLRTGDTEAFF.

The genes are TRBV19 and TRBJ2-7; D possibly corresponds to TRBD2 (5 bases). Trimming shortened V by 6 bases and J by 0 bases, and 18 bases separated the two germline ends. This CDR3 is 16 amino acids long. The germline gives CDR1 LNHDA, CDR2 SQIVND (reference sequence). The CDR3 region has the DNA TGTGCCAGTAGCGCCCGAAGAGTGGGGAGCTCCTACGAGCAGTACTTC. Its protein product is CASSARRVGSSYEQYF.

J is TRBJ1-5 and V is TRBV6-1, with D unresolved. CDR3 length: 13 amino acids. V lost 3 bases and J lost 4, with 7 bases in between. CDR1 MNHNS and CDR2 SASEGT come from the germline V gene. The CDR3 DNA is TGTGCCAGCAGTGACAGTACAAATCAGCCCCAGCATTTT. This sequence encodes CASSDSTNQPQHF.

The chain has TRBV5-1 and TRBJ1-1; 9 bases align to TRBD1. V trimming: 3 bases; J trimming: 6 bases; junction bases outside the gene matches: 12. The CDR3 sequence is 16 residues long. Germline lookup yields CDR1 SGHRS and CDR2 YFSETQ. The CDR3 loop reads CASSSRTGDPGAEAFF. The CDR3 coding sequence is TGCGCCAGCAGCTCCCGGACAGGGGACCCCGGGGCTGAAGCTTTCTTT.

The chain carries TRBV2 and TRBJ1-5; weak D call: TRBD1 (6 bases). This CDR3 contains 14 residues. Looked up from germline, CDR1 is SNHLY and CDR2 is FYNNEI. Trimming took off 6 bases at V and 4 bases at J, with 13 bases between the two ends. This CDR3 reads CASRKGDRNQPQHF. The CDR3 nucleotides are TGTGCCAGCAGGAAGGGGGACCGAAATCAGCCCCAGCATTTT.

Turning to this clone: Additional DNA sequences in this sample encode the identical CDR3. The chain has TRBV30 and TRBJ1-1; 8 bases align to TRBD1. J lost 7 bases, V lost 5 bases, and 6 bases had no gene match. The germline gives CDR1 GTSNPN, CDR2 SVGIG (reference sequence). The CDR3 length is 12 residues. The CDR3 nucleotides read TGTGCCTGGGGGACAGGCGGGGGTGAAGCTTTCTTT. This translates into CAWGTGGGEAFF. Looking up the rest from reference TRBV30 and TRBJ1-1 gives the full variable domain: SQTIHQWPATLVQPVGSPLSLECTVEGTSNPNLYWYRQAAGRGLQLLFYSVGIGQISSEVPQNLSASRPQDRQFILSSKKLLLSDSGFYLCAWGTGGGEAFFGQGTRLTVV.

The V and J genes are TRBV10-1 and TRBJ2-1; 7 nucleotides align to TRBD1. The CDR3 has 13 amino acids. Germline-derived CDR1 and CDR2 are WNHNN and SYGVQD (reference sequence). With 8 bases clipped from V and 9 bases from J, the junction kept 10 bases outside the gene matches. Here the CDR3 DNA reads TGCGCCAGCGGTGTGACAGGGTATTCTGAGCAGTTCTTC. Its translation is CASGVTGYSEQFF.

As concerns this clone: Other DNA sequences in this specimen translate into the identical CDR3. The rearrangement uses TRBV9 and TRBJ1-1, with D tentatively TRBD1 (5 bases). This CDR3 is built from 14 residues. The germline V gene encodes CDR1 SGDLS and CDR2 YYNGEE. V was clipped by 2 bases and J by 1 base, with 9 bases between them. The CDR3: CASSVGQTNTEAFF. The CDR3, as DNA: TGTGCCAGCAGCGTCGGACAAACGAACACTGAAGCTTTCTTT.